These 15 T cell receptor beta chains were all obtained from the same sample, sequenced in a study of CD8+ T cells in alopecia areata. As the sequencing template, cDNA was produced by extracting RNA and reverse transcribing it. The assay was immunoSEQ multiplex PCR, and TCRdb's table has in-frame clones only and misses some. The table shows tens of thousands of clones, with about three quarters occurring only once. The treatment denotes: oral pan-JAK inhibitor, 5-10 mg twice daily. Sequenced material: CD8+ T cells sorted from blood, taken at approximately week 44, from a patient treated with tofacitinib. The source of these receptors is a human donor with alopecia areata.

This chain joins TRBV14 and TRBJ2-5; the D is unclear. The germline V gene encodes CDR1 SGHDN and CDR2 FVKESK. The V end lost 0 bases, the J end lost 4 bases, and 9 bases lay between the germline ends. The CDR3 consists of 14 residues. CDR3 DNA sequence: TGTGCCAGCAGCCAAGATCGGTTGGGAGAGACCCAGTACTTC. Translation: CASSQDRLGETQYF.

The sample holds a few counts of this clone. The chain is built from TRBV25-1 and TRBJ1-1; D is unclear. Per the germline V gene, CDR1 is MGHDK and CDR2 is SYGVNS. The CDR3 is 15 residues long. V was trimmed by 4 bases and J by 1 base, leaving 13 bases between them. CDR3 in DNA: TGTGCCAGCAGTGTCGGCGGCCTGGAGAACACTGAAGCTTTCTTT. Encoded protein: CASSVGGLENTEAFF.

This clone has a single count. The chain employs TRBV27 and TRBJ2-6; perhaps TRBD2 as D (5 bases). Germline CDR1 and CDR2: MNHEY and SMNVEV (reference sequence). V gave up 8 bases and J gave up 2 bases, with 10 bases separating them. The CDR3 has 14 amino acids. In nucleotides, the CDR3 is TGTGCCAGCCGATCCGGGGCTGGGGCCAACGTCCTGACTTTC. Translating it yields CASRSGAGANVLTF.

The CDR3 region is CASSEEPTHENRGLTDTQYF. CDR3 DNA: TGTGCCAGCAGTGAAGAACCCACCCACGAGAACAGGGGGCTAACAGATACGCAGTATTTT. The rearrangement joins TRBV2 to TRBJ2-3; TRBD1 aligns across 9 bases. V shed 1 base, J shed 3 bases, and the junction held 17 bases outside the gene matches. From germline, CDR1 is SNHLY and CDR2 FYNNEI. CDR3 length: 20 amino acids. Full variable domain (missing parts from reference TRBV2 and TRBJ2-3): EPEVTQTPSHQVTQMGQEVILRCVPISNHLYFYWYRQILGQKVEFLVSFYNNEISEKSEIFDDQFSVERPDGSNFTLKIRSTKLEDSAMYFCASSEEPTHENRGLTDTQYFGPGTRLTVL.

The CDR3 reads CASSSDEWTGYTF. CDR3 nucleotides: TGTGCCAGTAGTTCCGATGAATGGACTGGCTACACCTTC. The genes are TRBV19 and TRBJ1-2; no clear D. The CDR3 extends over 13 amino acids. Trimming pared 5 bases from V and 7 bases from J, leaving 14 bases between. Germline CDR1 and CDR2: LNHDA and SQIVND (reference sequence).

The rearrangement uses TRBV14 and TRBJ1-3; D is undetermined. Trimming shortened V by 0 bases and J by 3 bases, and 6 bases separated the two germline ends. The length of the CDR3 is 14 residues. CDR1 is SGHDN and CDR2 is FVKESK in the germline V gene. The CDR3 region has the DNA TGTGCCAGCAGCCAAGATAGAGGTGGAAACACCATATATTTT. Its protein product is CASSQDRGGNTIYF.

V and J are TRBV14 and TRBJ2-3; no reliable D call. The germline gives CDR1 SGHDN, CDR2 FVKESK. V was shortened by 0 bases and J by 5 bases, with 6 bases between the two germline ends. The CDR3 loop spans 13 amino acids. CDR3 sequence: CASSQEMGDTQYF. CDR3 coding DNA: TGTGCCAGCAGCCAAGAAATGGGAGATACGCAGTATTTT. The whole variable domain, filled in from reference TRBV14 and TRBJ2-3, reads EAGVTQFPSHSVIEKGQTVTLRCDPISGHDNLYWYRRVMGKEIKFLLHFVKESKQDESGMPNNRFLAERTGGTYSTLKVQPAELEDSGVYFCASSQEMGDTQYFGPGTRLTVL.

Only a few counts were recorded for this clone. This chain uses TRBV13 with TRBJ2-3; TRBD1 might be the D (6 bases). Between the trimmed V and J ends, which lost 3 bases and 1 base, there was a span of 8 bases. The CDR3 covers 14 residues. The germline gives CDR1 PRHDT, CDR2 FYEKMQ (reference sequence). The chain's CDR3 is CASSFRQGTDTQYF. CDR3 coding DNA: TGTGCCAGCAGCTTCCGACAGGGCACAGATACGCAGTATTTT.

The gene calls are TRBV30 and TRBJ1-1; D might be TRBD1 (6 bases). V lost 4 bases, J lost 1 base, and 10 bases lay in between. Looked up from germline, CDR1 is GTSNPN and CDR2 is SVGIG (reference sequence). This CDR3 has 13 residues. This CDR3 reads CAWKTGRNTEAFF. CDR3 nucleotide sequence: TGTGCCTGGAAGACAGGAAGGAACACTGAAGCTTTCTTT.

This chain connects TRBV28 to TRBJ2-7; D unclear. The CDR3 is 14 residues long. Trimming cost V 5 bases and J 1 base, with 12 bases left between them. Germline CDR1 MDHEN, CDR2 SYDVKM. CDR3 in amino acids: CASSGRTASYEQYF. CDR3 bases: TGTGCCAGCAGTGGACGAACTGCATCCTACGAGCAGTACTTC.

This rearrangement joins TRBV9 to TRBJ2-1, with unresolved D. Germline assignment: CDR1 SGDLS and CDR2 YYNGEE. CDR3 length equals 12 residues. Trimming shortened V by 2 bases and J by 5 bases, and 5 bases separated the two germline ends. CDR3 residues: CASSVSHNEQFF. Written as DNA, the CDR3 is TGTGCCAGCAGCGTGTCCCACAATGAGCAGTTCTTC.

The chain couples TRBV7-9 to TRBJ1-1; possibly TRBD1 for D (6 bases). V lost 9 bases to trimming and J lost 8 bases, with 16 bases between them. Germline V gene data show CDR1 as SEHNR and CDR2 as FQNEAQ (reference sequence). The length of the CDR3 is 12 residues. The CDR3, as DNA: TGTGCCAGTTCAGGGGACGCGGAAGAAGCTTTCTTT. Amino acids: CASSGDAEEAFF.

The chain has TRBV4-3 and TRBJ1-4, with D unresolved. The length of the CDR3 is 18 residues. Trimming took off 4 bases at V and 4 bases at J, with 22 bases between the two ends. Germline V gene sequence: CDR1 LGHNA, CDR2 YSLEER. CDR3 DNA: TGCGCCAGCAGCCCACGATCGTCGGTCGGTTCCTATAATGAAAAACTGTTTTTT. Amino acids: CASSPRSSVGSYNEKLFF.

With respect to this clone: The germline gene is not matched at one end of the junction; a read error may be the cause. This chain uses TRBV25-1 with TRBJ1-1, with 11 positions matching TRBD1. The CDR3 runs 13 residues. Germline CDR1 reads MGHDK; CDR2 reads SYGVNS. CDR3 region: CGQGAGKNTEAFF. The CDR3 nucleotides read TGCGGACAGGGGGCTGGGAAGAACACTGAAGCTTTCTTT.

CDR3 protein: CASSLGSTGELFF. The CDR3 region has the DNA TGTGCCAGCAGCTTAGGTAGCACCGGGGAGCTGTTTTTT. The chain carries TRBV11-2 and TRBJ2-2, with D hard to call. The germline V gene has CDR1 SGHAT and CDR2 FQNNGV. The V end lost 1 base, the J end lost 4 bases, and 4 bases lay between the germline ends. The CDR3 contains 13 residues.